This is a list of T cell receptor beta chains from one sample in a study of T cell changes during pregnancy in multiple sclerosis. Only in-frame clones appear in the TCRdb table, and some are missing; sequencing was by immunoSEQ multiplex PCR. In the table there are about 54,000 clones, around 90% of which are singletons. The sample was CD4+ T cells from peripheral blood mononuclear cells, taken in the first trimester of pregnancy. The source is a female donor with multiple sclerosis, enrolled in a pregnancy study. The CDR3 runs from the conserved cysteine through the conserved F or W. The D gene is left open where the match is weak. Clone size is stated in some rows and not others, as once, few, many or a class when expanded.

TRBD1	TRBV6-1	TRBJ1-2	once	CASSENPGQGNFGYTF	TGTGCCAGCAGTGAGAATCCGGGACAGGGTAATTTTGGCTACACCTTC
NA	TRBV2	TRBJ2-3	NA	CASSEGYRSLDTQYF	TGTGCCAGCAGTGAAGGCTACAGGAGTTTAGATACGCAGTATTTT
NA	TRBV19	TRBJ2-6	NA	CASSENGANVLTF	TGTGCCAGTAGCGAGAATGGGGCCAACGTCCTGACTTTC
NA	TRBV5-4	TRBJ2-1	once	CASRYNSYNEQFF	TGTGCCAGCAGATATAACTCCTACAATGAGCAGTTCTTC
NA	TRBV9	TRBJ1-2	NA	CASSVVTGIDGYTF	TGTGCCAGCAGCGTAGTAACAGGGATCGATGGCTACACCTTC
NA	TRBV15	TRBJ2-3	NA	CATNPGTDTQYF	TGTGCCACCAACCCGGGCACAGATACGCAGTATTTT
TRBD2	TRBV7-8	TRBJ2-3	NA	CASSLSRLAGPPGTDTQYF	TGTGCCAGCAGCTTAAGTAGACTAGCGGGGCCCCCTGGCACAGATACGCAGTATTTT
NA	TRBV7-8	TRBJ1-4	NA	CASSLGQGSNEKLFF	TGTGCCAGCAGCTTGGGGCAGGGTTCTAATGAAAAACTGTTTTTT
NA	TRBV27	TRBJ1-3	NA	CASSLLPWAAGSGNTIYF	TGTGCCAGCAGTTTACTCCCCTGGGCGGCGGGATCTGGAAACACCATATATTTT
NA	TRBV5-4	TRBJ2-5	NA	CASAAEVFQETQYF	TGTGCCAGCGCAGCGGAGGTCTTCCAAGAGACCCAGTACTTC
TRBD1	TRBV5-6	TRBJ1-1	NA	CASSPWGQINTEAFF	TGTGCCAGCAGCCCCTGGGGACAGATAAACACTGAAGCTTTCTTT
TRBD1	TRBV25-1	TRBJ2-3	NA	CASSDPGQGIDTQYF	TGTGCCAGCAGTGACCCGGGACAGGGGATTGATACGCAGTATTTT
TRBD1	TRBV29-1	TRBJ2-3	NA	CSVEDRGRTSTDTQYF	TGCAGCGTAGAAGACAGGGGGAGAACTAGCACAGATACGCAGTATTTT
NA	TRBV27	TRBJ2-2	NA	CASGPGTLNTGELFF	TGTGCCAGCGGGCCCGGGACTTTGAACACCGGGGAGCTGTTTTTT
TRBD1	TRBV25-1	TRBJ2-7	NA	CASSDRDRHTSYEQYF	TGTGCCAGCAGTGATCGGGACAGGCATACGTCCTACGAGCAGTACTTC